This TCR beta chain was sequenced in a study of Tregs in tolerant kidney transplant recipients. Recipients received nonmyeloablative bone marrow transplants from related graft donors, with transient mixed chimerism. As for this clone: Its specificity is not known. The read ends 3 residues before the CDR3 terminus; that terminus is restored from the germline J gene.

General study results and limits: For some patients, primers changed over time, blocking nucleotide-level comparison. In tolerant patients, donor-specific Tregs outgrew total Tregs, suggesting antigen-driven expansion.

Measured with immunoSEQ multiplex PCR; TCRdb has only the in-frame clones, and not every one. The sample includes about 6,300 clones. Germline assignment: CDR1 LNHNV and CDR2 YYDKDF (reference sequence). The CDR3 spans 13 residues. Sample: CD4+ T cells from blood (PBMCs), taken 6 months after the transplant. The source is a human patient who received a combined kidney and bone marrow transplant. Some T cells may arise from the graft donor. The rearrangement uses TRBV15 and TRBJ1-1; 9 nucleotides agree with TRBD1. The CDR3 reads CATSTETGGQAFF. The DNA read from the CDR3 is TGTGCCACCAGCACCGAAACAGGGGGCCAG.